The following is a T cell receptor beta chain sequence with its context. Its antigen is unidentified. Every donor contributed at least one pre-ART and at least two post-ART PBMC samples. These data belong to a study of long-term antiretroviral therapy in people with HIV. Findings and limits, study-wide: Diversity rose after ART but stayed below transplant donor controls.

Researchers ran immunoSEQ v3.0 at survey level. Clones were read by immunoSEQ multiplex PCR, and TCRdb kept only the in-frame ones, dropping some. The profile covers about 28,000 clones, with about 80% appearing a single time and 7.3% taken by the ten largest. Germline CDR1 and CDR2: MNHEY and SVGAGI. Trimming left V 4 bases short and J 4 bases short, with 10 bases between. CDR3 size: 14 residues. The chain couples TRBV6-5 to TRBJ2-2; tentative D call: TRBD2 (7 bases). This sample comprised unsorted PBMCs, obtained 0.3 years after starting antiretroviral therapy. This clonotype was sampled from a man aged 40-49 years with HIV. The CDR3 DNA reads TGTGCCAGCAGTTGGGAGGGGGGCACCGGGGAGCTGTTTTTT. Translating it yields CASSWEGGTGELFF.